This paragraph reports one TCR beta chain. CDR3 length: 15 amino acids. J gave up 4 bases and V 5 bases, and 5 bases lay outside the gene matches. Germline CDR1 reads MNHEY; CDR2 reads SVGEGT. This entry comes from a study of T cell responses to AZD1222 COVID-19 vaccine. Clones were read by immunoSEQ multiplex PCR, and TCRdb kept only the in-frame ones, dropping some. The sample contains under 150,000 clones, over 75% of which appear only once. The TCR comes from an adult who received the AZD1222 COVID-19 vaccine. This chain joins TRBV6-2 or TRBV6-3 and TRBJ1-2; 12 nucleotides agree with TRBD1. The sequencing here drew on peripheral blood, taken 28 days after the second AZD1222 dose. The CDR3 loop is CASSGPGQGAYGYTF. For the CDR3, the DNA is TGTGCCAGCAGTGGACCGGGACAGGGGGCCTATGGCTACACCTTC.